A single sample gave rise to the 19 T cell receptor beta chains below, sequenced in a study of T cells in Graves' hyperthyroidism and ophthalmopathy. Researchers took RNA transcripts and amplified the TCR beta CDR3 regions from them. With the HTBI primer set, the TCR CDR3 went through a first round of RT-PCR. Each CDR3 protein is one row after TCRdb ran MiXCR on the multiplex PCR reads. The data hold 380,000 or so distinct CDR3 sequences, with about 19% observed a single time. Specimen: blood. These receptors all come from a woman aged 18-29 years with Graves' hyperthyroidism.

This clonotype was detected a few times. This chain uses TRBV2 with TRBJ2-2; D unclear. The CDR3 is 18 residues long. Germline CDR1 reads SNHLY; CDR2 reads FYNNEI. With 6 bases removed from V and 1 base from J, the gap between germline ends came to 21 bases. The CDR3 nucleotides are TGTGCCAGCAGCCGCGGTTTTAGAAGAGTCCAGAACACCGGGGAGCTGTTTTTT. Protein product: CASSRGFRRVQNTGELFF.

In its sample, this clonotype was seen many times. The chain is built from TRBV10-1 and TRBJ2-5, with 12 bases aligning to TRBD2. V shed 5 bases, J shed 7 bases, and the junction held 11 bases outside the gene matches. The CDR3 runs to 16 residues. The germline V gene encodes CDR1 WNHNN and CDR2 SYGVQD (reference sequence). CDR3 nucleotides: TGCGCCAGCAGTTCAAACGGACTAGCGGGGCCGGGGACCCAGTACTTC. Translated: CASSSNGLAGPGTQYF.

Ten or more counts support this clonotype. The chain uses TRBV6-4 and TRBJ2-7; 7 positions agree with TRBD2. The V gene end was trimmed by 4 bases and the J gene end by 2 bases; junction bases not matched to a gene: 14. Germline values: CDR1 MRHNA, CDR2 SNTAGT. The CDR3 is 17 residues long. The CDR3 is CASSVQPGLRAPYEQYF. CDR3 coding DNA: TGTGCCAGCAGTGTTCAGCCGGGACTAAGGGCGCCCTACGAGCAGTACTTC.

This clonotype was counted ten times or more. The chain joins TRBV20-1 to TRBJ2-2, with 8 bases lining up with TRBD2. The J segment lost 7 bases and the V segment lost 7 bases, leaving 11 bases of the junction unmatched. Germline assignment: CDR1 DFQATT and CDR2 SNEGSKA (reference sequence). CDR3 length: 14 residues. The CDR3 is CSVYRGGRSGELFF. The DNA of the CDR3 is TGCAGTGTCTACCGGGGGGGAAGGAGCGGGGAGCTGTTTTTT.

This clonotype was detected ten times or more. The genes are TRBV11-2 and TRBJ2-6; D unclear. The CDR3 loop spans 15 amino acids. The germline V and J ends were trimmed by 8 bases and 0 bases, with 11 bases remaining between them. The V gene's germline CDR1 is SGHAT and CDR2 FQNNGV. This CDR3 is CASLIWRSGANVLTF. Here the CDR3 DNA reads TGTGCCAGCTTGATATGGCGCTCTGGGGCCAACGTCCTGACTTTC.

This clonotype turned up a few times. The rearrangement links TRBV5-1 to TRBJ1-1; TRBD1 might be the D (5 bases). The CDR3 has 15 residues. The germline gives CDR1 SGHRS, CDR2 YFSETQ. V was shortened by 1 base and J by 1 base, with 11 bases between the two germline ends. This CDR3 is CASSLYGGGNTEAFF. In nucleotides, the CDR3 is TGCGCCAGCAGCTTGTACGGGGGAGGGAACACTGAAGCTTTCTTT. The full variable domain, rest sourced from reference TRBV5-1 and TRBJ1-1, is KAGVTQTPRYLIKTRGQQVTLSCSPISGHRSVSWYQQTPGQGLQFLFEYFSETQRNKGNFPGRFSGRQFSNSRSEMNVSTLELGDSALYLCASSLYGGGNTEAFFGQGTRLTVV.

This clonotype was detected many times. The DNA for the CDR3 is TGCAGTGCTAGTAGACAGGCCCACACCCAGCCCCAGCATTTT. This sequence encodes CSASRQAHTQPQHF. The chain is built from TRBV20-1 and TRBJ1-5; tentatively, D is TRBD1 (6 bases). The CDR3 loop spans 14 amino acids. Germline CDR1 is DFQATT and CDR2 is SNEGSKA (reference sequence). With 3 bases removed from V and 7 bases from J, the gap between germline ends came to 16 bases.

This clonotype appeared many times. The V call is TRBV28, the J call TRBJ1-1, with D unresolved. The CDR3 spans 13 residues. V shed 6 bases and J shed 4 bases, with 12 bases lying between them. Germline V CDR1 and CDR2: MDHEN, SYDVKM. Here the CDR3 DNA reads TGTGCCAGCAGCCCCGCGGTGGGCACTGAAGCTTTCTTT. Translating gives CASSPAVGTEAFF.

Many counts were recorded for this clonotype. The chain joins TRBV18 to TRBJ1-1; no clear D gene. The CDR3 is made up of 14 amino acids. V was pared by 3 bases and J by 2 bases, with 10 bases between. In germline, CDR1 is KGHSH, CDR2 LQKENI. The CDR3 nucleotides read TGTGCCAGCTCACCTGGATCACAAAACACTGAAGCTTTCTTT. Protein sequence: CASSPGSQNTEAFF. The variable domain in full, completed from reference TRBV18 and TRBJ1-1, reads NAGVMQNPRHLVRRRGQEARLRCSPMKGHSHVYWYRQLPEEGLKFMVYLQKENIIDESGMPKERFSAEFPKEGPSILRIQQVVRGDSAAYFCASSPGSQNTEAFFGQGTRLTVV.

This clonotype was counted at least ten times. The chain links TRBV11-3 to TRBJ1-1; 7 bases are shared with TRBD1. The CDR3 has 12 residues. The germline CDR1 and CDR2 sequences are SGHNT and YENEEA. Germline trimming cut 4 bases from V and 8 bases from J; bases unmatched to any gene: 4. CDR3 in amino acids: CASSSTGSEAFF. The CDR3 DNA follows: TGTGCCAGCAGCTCGACAGGGTCCGAAGCTTTCTTT.

This clonotype was picked up many times. The chain links TRBV24-1 to TRBJ2-7; D may be TRBD1 or TRBD2 (5 bases each). CDR1 and CDR2 from the germline V gene are KGHDR and SFDVKD. The CDR3 contains 14 residues. Between the trimmed V and J ends, which lost 6 bases and 0 bases, there was a span of 11 bases. The CDR3 here is CATSSRGLSYEQYF. CDR3 coding DNA: TGTGCCACCAGTTCCCGGGGCCTCTCCTACGAGCAGTACTTC.

This chain connects TRBV4-1 to TRBJ2-7; D is undetermined. The CDR3 totals 14 residues. Germline CDR1 is MGHRA and CDR2 is YSYEKL. V was pared by 0 bases and J by 3 bases, with 9 bases between. The CDR3 is CASSQEERHYEQYF. Written as DNA, the CDR3 is TGCGCCAGCAGCCAAGAAGAGAGACACTACGAGCAGTACTTC.

This clonotype was seen many times. The rearrangement joins TRBV4-1 to TRBJ1-1; 9 bases match TRBD1. The trim removed 5 bases at V and 4 bases at J, leaving 17 bases unmatched. The CDR3 is 18 amino acids. From germline, CDR1 is MGHRA and CDR2 YSYEKL. This CDR3 is CASSVREYRGRSFTEAFF. In nucleotides, the CDR3 is TGCGCCAGCAGCGTAAGGGAGTACAGGGGGCGATCGTTCACTGAAGCTTTCTTT.

This clonotype was observed at least ten times. CDR3 in amino acids: CASSLGLRGGWETQYF. The DNA of the CDR3 is TGTGCCAGCAGCTTAGGGCTGCGGGGGGGCTGGGAGACCCAGTACTTC. The genes are TRBV7-2 and TRBJ2-5, with TRBD2 matching 9 bases. Germline V CDR1 and CDR2: SGHTA, FQGNSA. The V gene end was trimmed by 1 base and the J gene end by 5 bases; junction bases not matched to a gene: 8. The CDR3 runs to 16 residues.

This clonotype was recorded at least ten times. V is TRBV20-1 and J is TRBJ2-7; D may be TRBD2 (5 bases). CDR1 DFQATT and CDR2 SNEGSKA come from the germline V gene (reference sequence). Trimming removed 8 bases at V and 6 bases at J, with 20 bases between. This CDR3 region has 13 residues. CDR3 in amino acids: CSHASIESGEQYF. The CDR3, as DNA: TGCAGTCATGCTAGCATAGAAAGTGGCGAGCAGTACTTC.

This clonotype was seen ten or more times. V usage is TRBV7-6 and J usage is TRBJ1-1, with TRBD1 as a possible D gene (6 bases). The V gene's germline CDR1 is SGHVS and CDR2 FNYEAQ. Deletions cut 5 bases from V and 4 bases from J, with 20 bases between. The CDR3 runs to 16 residues. This chain's CDR3 is CASSHHREKGTTEAFF. CDR3 nucleotides: TGTGCCAGCAGCCACCACAGGGAGAAGGGAACCACTGAAGCTTTCTTT.

This clonotype was recorded at least ten times. The rearrangement uses TRBV24-1 and TRBJ2-5; 15 nucleotides align to TRBD2. Germline CDR1 is KGHDR and CDR2 is SFDVKD. Trimming cost V 4 bases and J 0 bases; bases outside gene matches: 5. CDR3 size: 18 residues. The CDR3 DNA follows: TGTGCCACCAGTGACCCGGGGACTAGCGGGGGGTACCAAGAGACCCAGTACTTC. Residues: CATSDPGTSGGYQETQYF.

In this sample, this clonotype turned up many times. The rearrangement uses TRBV7-9 and TRBJ2-5, with D uncertain. CDR3 length: 13 residues. The germline V gene has CDR1 SEHNR and CDR2 FQNEAQ (reference sequence). The V end was cut by 5 bases, the J end by 0 bases, with 7 bases between. The CDR3 nucleotides read TGTGCCAGCAGCCCCGAGAACCAAGAGACCCAGTACTTC. Residues: CASSPENQETQYF. The variable domain in full, with the rest retrieved from reference TRBV7-9 and TRBJ2-5, is DTGVSQNPRHKITKRGQNVTFRCDPISEHNRLYWYRQTLGQGPEFLTYFQNEAQLEKSRLLSDRFSAERPKGSFSTLEIQRTEQGDSAMYLCASSPENQETQYFGPGTRLLVL.

This clonotype was picked up many times. The chain links TRBV27 to TRBJ2-7; maybe TRBD1 (5 bases). Germline V gives CDR1 MNHEY, CDR2 SMNVEV (reference sequence). This CDR3 region has 14 residues. Trimming shortened V by 4 bases and J by 2 bases, and 12 bases separated the two germline ends. In DNA, the CDR3 is TGTGCCAGCAGTTCCCCGAGGACACCCTACGAGCAGTACTTC. It specifies CASSSPRTPYEQYF.